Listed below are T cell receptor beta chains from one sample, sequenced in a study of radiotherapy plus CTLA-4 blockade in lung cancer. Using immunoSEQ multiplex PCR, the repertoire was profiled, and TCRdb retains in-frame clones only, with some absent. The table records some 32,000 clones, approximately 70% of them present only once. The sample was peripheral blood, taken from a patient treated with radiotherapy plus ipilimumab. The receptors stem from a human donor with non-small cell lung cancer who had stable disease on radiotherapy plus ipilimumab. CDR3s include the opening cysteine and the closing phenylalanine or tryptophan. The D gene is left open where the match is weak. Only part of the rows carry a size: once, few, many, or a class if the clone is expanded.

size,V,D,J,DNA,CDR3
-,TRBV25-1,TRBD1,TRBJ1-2,TGTGCCAGCAGTGAGGCCATGGGACAGGGGGTAGGCTACACCTTC,CASSEAMGQGVGYTF
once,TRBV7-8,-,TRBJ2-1,TGTGCCAGCAGCTCCCAAAGCATAGGGCCGAATGAGCAGTTCTTC,CASSSQSIGPNEQFF
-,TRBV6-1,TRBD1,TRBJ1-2,TGTGCCAGCAGTGGTTTACAGGGGCGAGATGGCTACACCTTC,CASSGLQGRDGYTF
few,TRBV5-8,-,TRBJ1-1,TGTGCCAGCAGCTTTAACAGGATGAACACTGAAGCTTTCTTT,CASSFNRMNTEAFF
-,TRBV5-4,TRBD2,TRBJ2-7,TGTGCCAGCAGCCCCACGGGAGGGCACGAGCAGTACTTC,CASSPTGGHEQYF
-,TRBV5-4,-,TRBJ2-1,TGTGCCAGCAGCTTGGTCGATGAGCAGTTCTTC,CASSLVDEQFF
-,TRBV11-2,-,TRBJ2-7,TGTGCCAGCAGCTCGGGACTCCCCTACGAGCAGTACTTC,CASSSGLPYEQYF
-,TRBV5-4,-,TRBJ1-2,TGTGCCAGCAGCTCTCCCTTTAGAACCGGGGACGGGGAACAAGGCTACACCTTC,CASSSPFRTGDGEQGYTF
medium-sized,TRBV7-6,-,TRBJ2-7,TGTGCCAGCAGCTTAGAAGGGCGTACTAGCGAGCAGTACTTC,CASSLEGRTSEQYF
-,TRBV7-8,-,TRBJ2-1,TGTGCCAGCAGCTGGGGCCGTGGGAGCAATGAGCAGTTCTTC,CASSWGRGSNEQFF
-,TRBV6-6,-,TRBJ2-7,TGTGCCAGCAGCCCCCCGGACAGACCCTACGAGCAGTACTTC,CASSPPDRPYEQYF
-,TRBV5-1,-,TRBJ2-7,TGCGCCAGCAGCACTGGAGTCGGAATTCCCCCCTACGAGCAGTACTTC,CASSTGVGIPPYEQYF
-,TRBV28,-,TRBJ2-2,TGTGCCAGCATCAGCCACACCGGGGAGCTGTTTTTT,CASISHTGELFF
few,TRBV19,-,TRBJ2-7,TGTGCCAGTAGCCCGGGACCTGGGCTCTCTCAGTACTTC,CASSPGPGLSQYF
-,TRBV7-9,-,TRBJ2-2,TGTGCCAGCAGCAAGGACAGGAACACCGGGGAGCTGTTTTTT,CASSKDRNTGELFF
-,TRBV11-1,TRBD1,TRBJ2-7,TGTGCCAGCAGCTTATCTGGGACAGGGGTCTACGAGCAGTACTTC,CASSLSGTGVYEQYF
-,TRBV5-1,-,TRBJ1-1,TGCGCCAGCAGCTTGGCCTTCCCTAACACTGAAGCTTTCTTT,CASSLAFPNTEAFF
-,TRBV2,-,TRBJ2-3,TGTGCCAGCAGTGACAGGCTAGCCAACACAGATACGCAGTATTTT,CASSDRLANTDTQYF
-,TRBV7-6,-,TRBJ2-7,TGTGCCAGCAGCTTAGAGGCGGGAAGCTCCTACGAGCAGTACTTC,CASSLEAGSSYEQYF
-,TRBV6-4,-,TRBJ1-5,TGTGCCAGCAGTGACTCAGGGGTTAGCAATCAGCCCCAGCATTTT,CASSDSGVSNQPQHF
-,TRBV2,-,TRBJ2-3,TGTGCCAGCTCCTGGACATCTAGCACAGATACGCAGTATTTT,CASSWTSSTDTQYF
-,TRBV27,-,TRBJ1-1,TGTGCCAGCAGTACACAAGGAGGGAACACTGAAGCTTTCTTT,CASSTQGGNTEAFF
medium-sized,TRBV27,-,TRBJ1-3,TGTGCCAGCAGGATGGGTCGGGCAGTCGGAAACACCATATATTTT,CASRMGRAVGNTIYF
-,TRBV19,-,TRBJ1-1,TGTGCCAGTAAGGTGGCAGGGGCGCTGAACACTGAAGCTTTCTTT,CASKVAGALNTEAFF
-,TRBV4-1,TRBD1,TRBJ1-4,TGCGCCAGCAGCCAAGGTGATACAGGGGAGACCAGGTTTTTT,CASSQGDTGETRFF